This TCR beta chain was observed in a study of post-analysis software for immune sequencing data. Points from the study as a whole: A handful of TRBV segments (TRBV5-6, TRBV5-1 and TRBV20-1 among them) occurred more frequently in patients than in controls.

V lost 5 bases and J lost 2; bases outside the gene matches: 9. The CDR3 has 16 amino acids. CDR1 is SGHTA, CDR2 FQGNSA, per germline. Prepared libraries of TCR beta cDNA carried unique molecular identifiers. TCRdb re-derived calls from the PCR reads in MiXCR, one entry per CDR3 protein. The sample consists of fewer than 900,000 distinct CDR3 sequences, about half of them appearing once. A note on this clonotype: No antigen is known for it.

Sequenced material: blood. The chain couples TRBV7-2 to TRBJ2-7; 10 positions agree with TRBD2. This clonotype was obtained from a girl aged 10-17 years with multiple sclerosis. The CDR3 DNA sequence: TGTGCCAGCAGCCCGAACCGACTAGCGGGCCCCTACGAGCAGTACTTC. Translating it yields CASSPNRLAGPYEQYF. The complete variable domain, with remaining parts taken from reference TRBV7-2 and TRBJ2-7, reads GAGVSQSPSNKVTEKGKDVELRCDPISGHTALYWYRQSLGQGLEFLIYFQGNSAPDKSGLPSDRFSAERTGGSVSTLTIQRTQQEDSAVYLCASSPNRLAGPYEQYFGPGTRLTVT.